This T cell receptor (beta chain) came from a study of T cell repertoires in cytomegalovirus infection. TCRdb independently ran MiXCR on the reads; one entry per CDR3 protein. Among hundreds of thousands of distinct CDR3 sequences listed, roughly 35% were seen once. To note about this clonotype: Its antigen remains unknown.

V dropped 1 base and J dropped 7 bases, with 8 bases sitting between them. Per the germline V gene, CDR1 is KGHSH and CDR2 is LQKENI. This CDR3 has 14 residues. Whole-study results and caveats: The study found HLA-C-restricted CMV-specific TCR beta clonotypes dominating the ex vivo response.

Sample: PBMCs. This receptor was taken from a human donor in good health (CMV status not recorded). Some clones in this sample may be carry-over from other donors' samples. The genes are TRBV18 and TRBJ1-6, with no clear D. The CDR3 region has the DNA TGTGCCAGCTCACCACTCGATGCGAATTCACCCCTCCACTTT. It specifies CASSPLDANSPLHF.